The following is a TCR beta chain sequence with its context. 60 Vbeta and 13 Jbeta primers were used in PCR. Repertoires were generated with immunoSEQ multiplex PCR, while TCRdb's copy carries only in-frame clones and drops some. This table holds about 43,000 clones, roughly 80% found once. This specimen belongs to a study of cytomegalovirus exposure and HLA in healthy donors. CDR3 length equals 17 residues. With V trimmed by 1 base and J by 3 bases, 9 bases remained unmatched. CDR1 MDHEN and CDR2 SYDVKM come from the germline V gene. The chain links TRBV28 to TRBJ2-7, with 10 bases identical to TRBD1. The material sequenced was PBMCs. This receptor was taken from a man in his fifties or sixties in good health and CMV-seronegative. The CDR3 protein is CASSLFRGGTGDYEQYF. CDR3 nucleotides: TGTGCCAGCAGTTTATTCCGGGGGGGGACAGGGGACTACGAGCAGTACTTC.